Below, one TCR beta chain is given with its context. What it recognizes is unknown. Distinct nucleotide sequences in the sample also encode this CDR3. The CDR3 has 15 amino acids. Unmatched junction bases numbered 3, after V lost 0 bases and J lost 4 bases. The germline CDR1 and CDR2 sequences are MNHEY and SMNVEV (reference sequence). This specimen belongs to a study of shared clonotypes between healthy human individuals. Whole-study findings and limits: The donor pool, a small one, limited the genetic and exposure-history diversity represented. Larger estimated richness was generally recorded for naive subsets relative to memory subsets.

Data came from immunoSEQ multiplex PCR; TCRdb stores just in-frame clones and leaves some out. The top ten hold around 25% of the sample, which has under 150,000 clones, approximately 70% seen once. The origin of this receptor is a woman in her twenties or thirties in good health. What was sequenced was memory CD8+ T cells sorted from blood. Sample subset: CD45RO+ cells pooled with CCR7-negative TemRA cells. This chain connects TRBV27 to TRBJ2-7, with 10 bases matching TRBD2. The CDR3 nucleotides are TGTGCCAGCAGTTTATCGGCTAGCGGGAGATACGAGCAGTACTTC. It encodes CASSLSASGRYEQYF.